Listed below are T cell receptor beta chains from one sample, sequenced in a study of T cell repertoires in ileal Crohn's disease. The table came from immunoSEQ multiplex PCR; TCRdb's copy has only in-frame clones and leaves some out. Counted here are 17,000 or so clones, around 90% occurring once; the ten biggest clones make up around 5.5%. The sequenced sample was ileal tissue. The receptor source for this set is an adult with Crohn's disease. Both conserved end residues are part of each CDR3. Clone size is stated in some rows and not others, as once, few, many or a class when expanded.

abundance: .; v_gene: TRBV2; CDR3aa: CASAWGGGPEAFF
abundance: .; v_gene: TRBV6-4; CDR3aa: CASSTTSGSYNEQFF
abundance: .; v_gene: TRBV19; CDR3aa: CASSRSGGGLYNEQFF
abundance: .; v_gene: TRBV7-9; CDR3aa: CASSLPSGIGEQYF
abundance: .; v_gene: TRBV10-2; CDR3aa: CASRLSRLSLETQYF
abundance: .; v_gene: TRBV6-1; CDR3aa: CASSDWTGPEAFF
abundance: .; v_gene: TRBV7-8; CDR3aa: CASSSEYYNEQFF
abundance: .; v_gene: TRBV27; CDR3aa: CASSFRAGGSGYTF
abundance: few; v_gene: TRBV7-3; CDR3aa: CASSLMLSDTQYF
abundance: .; v_gene: TRBV29-1; CDR3aa: CSAAGWETQYF
abundance: .; v_gene: TRBV30; CDR3aa: CACFNQGRSGYTF
abundance: .; v_gene: TRBV2; CDR3aa: CASRAQGRGEQYF
abundance: .; v_gene: TRBV7-3; CDR3aa: CASSLQGGAVGPGELFF
abundance: once; v_gene: TRBV5-4; CDR3aa: CASSLDRQETQYF
abundance: .; v_gene: TRBV6-1; CDR3aa: CASSSQGVNYGYTF
abundance: .; v_gene: TRBV6-5; CDR3aa: CAAGEGYYEQYF
abundance: .; v_gene: TRBV19; CDR3aa: CASKGTGFSGANVLTF
abundance: .; v_gene: TRBV5-6; CDR3aa: CASSLAANKPGTYGYTF
abundance: once; v_gene: TRBV29-1; CDR3aa: CSGSGQLAEAFF
abundance: .; v_gene: TRBV2; CDR3aa: CASRRDSYEQYF
abundance: .; v_gene: TRBV6-5; CDR3aa: CASSYFRTGKKETQYF
abundance: .; v_gene: TRBV9; CDR3aa: CASSLVSGNEQFF
abundance: .; v_gene: TRBV30; CDR3aa: CACGQGWTDTQYF
abundance: .; v_gene: TRBV29-1; CDR3aa: CSVKTGGAFNEQFF